This TCR beta chain was found in a study of identical twins. TCRdb reprocessed the 5' RACE reads via MiXCR and lists one record per CDR3 protein. The data contain about 100,000 distinct CDR3 sequences, about 5.6% of them seen just once; the ten biggest clones take up less than 15%. The CDR3 is made up of 14 amino acids. Germline values: CDR1 SGHAT, CDR2 FQNNGV. After removal of 4 bases from V and 7 bases from J, the junction contained 10 bases not matched to a gene. This clonotype was detected ten times or more. The sequence derives from a woman between 50 and 59 years old in good health. Input material: memory T cells sorted from blood. The chain carries TRBV11-2 and TRBJ2-7, with 7 nucleotides matching TRBD2. CDR3 bases: TGTGCCAGCAGCTCTTTTAGCGGGTCGGGGGAGCAGTACTTC. Translation gives CASSSFSGSGEQYF.